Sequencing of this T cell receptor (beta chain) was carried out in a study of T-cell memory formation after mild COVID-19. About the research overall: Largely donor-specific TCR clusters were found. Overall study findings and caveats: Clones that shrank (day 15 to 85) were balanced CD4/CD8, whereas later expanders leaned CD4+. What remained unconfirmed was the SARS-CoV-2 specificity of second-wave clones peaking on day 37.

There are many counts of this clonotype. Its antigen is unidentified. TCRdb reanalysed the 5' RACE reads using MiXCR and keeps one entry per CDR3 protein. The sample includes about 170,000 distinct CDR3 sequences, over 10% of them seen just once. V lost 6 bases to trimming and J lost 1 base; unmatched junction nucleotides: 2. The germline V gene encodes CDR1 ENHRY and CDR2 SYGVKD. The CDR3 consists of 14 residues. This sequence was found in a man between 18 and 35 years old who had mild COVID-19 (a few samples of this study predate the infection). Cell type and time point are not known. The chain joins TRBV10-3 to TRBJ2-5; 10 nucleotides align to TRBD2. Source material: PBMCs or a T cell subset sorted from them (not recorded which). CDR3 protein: CAIRSSGGQETQYF. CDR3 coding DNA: TGTGCCATCAGATCTAGCGGGGGCCAAGAGACCCAGTACTTC.